This entry lists 23 T cell receptor beta chains sequenced from one sample in a study of blood T cell repertoires in COVID-19. Sequencing used immunoSEQ multiplex PCR; TCRdb keeps in-frame clones, though not all of them. The sample has 150,000 to 200,000 clones; 88% are singletons. Sequencing was done on a sample of peripheral blood. Receptors were obtained from a man between 60 and 75 years old with acute or convalescent COVID-19.

The rearrangement links TRBV5-4 to TRBJ1-4, with 8 positions matching TRBD1. This CDR3 comprises 12 residues. From germline, CDR1 is SGHNT and CDR2 YYREEE (reference sequence). V lost 10 bases to trimming and J lost 4 bases; unmatched junction nucleotides: 3. CDR3: CAAGQGNEKLFF. CDR3 nucleotide sequence: TGTGCCGCTGGACAGGGTAATGAAAAACTGTTTTTT.

The V call is TRBV6-5, the J call TRBJ2-2; TRBD1 might be the D (5 bases). This CDR3 contains 15 residues. CDR1 is MNHEY, CDR2 SVGAGI, per germline. With 0 bases removed from V and 5 bases from J, the gap between germline ends came to 10 bases. CDR3 protein: CASSYSGAVTGELFF. The CDR3 nucleotides read TGTGCCAGCAGTTACTCAGGGGCTGTTACCGGGGAGCTGTTTTTT.

V is TRBV15 and J is TRBJ2-7; TRBD2 matches 11 bases. Trimming took 0 bases from V and 5 from J; bases not matched to a gene: 3. Germline-derived CDR1 and CDR2 are LNHNV and YYDKDF (reference sequence). CDR3 size: 15 residues. The CDR3 nucleotides read TGTGCCACCAGCAGAGAACTAGCGGGAGATGACGAGCAGTACTTC. As protein: CATSRELAGDDEQYF.

The chain joins TRBV5-1 to TRBJ1-3; 7 nucleotides match TRBD1. V was clipped by 4 bases and J by 5 bases; unmatched bases: 6. The CDR3 runs to 14 residues. Germline CDR1 reads SGHRS; CDR2 reads YFSETQ. CDR3 nucleotide sequence: TGCGCCAGCAGCCCGGGACAGCTTAGAAACACCATATATTTT. Amino acid sequence: CASSPGQLRNTIYF.

This rearrangement joins TRBV5-4 to TRBJ1-2; TRBD1 is a possible D gene (6 bases). Germline V gene lookup returns CDR1 SGHNT and CDR2 YYREEE (reference sequence). V shed 4 bases and J shed 4 bases, with 14 bases lying between them. This CDR3 has 14 residues. This chain's CDR3 is CASSLPDSLYGYTF. DNA for the CDR3: TGTGCCAGCAGCCTTCCGGACAGCCTCTATGGCTACACCTTC.

The genes are TRBV11-2 and TRBJ1-1, with TRBD1 matching over 7 bases. The CDR3 covers 16 residues. CDR1 SGHAT and CDR2 FQNNGV come from the germline V gene. The J segment lost 1 base and the V segment lost 6 bases, leaving 11 bases of the junction unmatched. In DNA form, the CDR3 reads TGTGCCAGCAGGCAGTCAGGGACAGCCTCGAACACTGAAGCTTTCTTT. Protein: CASRQSGTASNTEAFF.

The chain carries TRBV19 and TRBJ1-1; D unresolved. The germline V and J ends were trimmed by 7 bases and 1 base, with 16 bases remaining between them. The CDR3 has 15 amino acids. Germline V gives CDR1 LNHDA, CDR2 SQIVND (reference sequence). The chain's CDR3 is CASNPQARGNTEAFF. The CDR3 nucleotides read TGTGCCAGTAACCCCCAAGCGCGGGGGAACACTGAAGCTTTCTTT.

V gene TRBV11-2 combines with J gene TRBJ2-6; maybe TRBD1 (5 bases). Germline V gives CDR1 SGHAT, CDR2 FQNNGV. V was shortened by 6 bases and J by 2 bases, with 17 bases between the two germline ends. The CDR3 loop spans 17 amino acids. CDR3 amino acids: CASSHIPGSTGANVLTF. The DNA for the CDR3 is TGTGCCAGCAGTCATATACCAGGGTCCACTGGGGCCAACGTCCTGACTTTC.

The V and J genes are TRBV29-1 and TRBJ1-2; 8 bases map to TRBD1. The V gene end was trimmed by 3 bases and the J gene end by 5 bases; junction bases not matched to a gene: 8. The length of the CDR3 is 14 residues. The germline V gene has CDR1 SQVTM and CDR2 ANQGSEA. The CDR3 here is CSVEGQELVYGYTF. DNA for the CDR3: TGCAGCGTTGAGGGACAGGAGCTCGTATATGGCTACACCTTC.

Note on this clone: At the DNA level, this CDR3 is encoded by other sequences in the same sample as well. This chain connects TRBV7-9 to TRBJ2-3; 10 bases are shared with TRBD1. Per germline, CDR1 SEHNR and CDR2 FQNEAQ (reference sequence). Trimming took 5 bases from V and 3 from J; bases not matched to a gene: 5. This CDR3 is built from 15 residues. The CDR3 region has the DNA TGTGCCAGCAGCCCCGGGACAGGGGTTACAGATACGCAGTATTTT. This gives the protein CASSPGTGVTDTQYF.

The chain combines TRBV19 with TRBJ2-3, with 8 bases aligning to TRBD1. With 4 bases clipped from V and 1 base from J, the junction kept 4 bases outside the gene matches. Germline CDR1 reads LNHDA; CDR2 reads SQIVND (reference sequence). This CDR3 region has 15 residues. As DNA, the CDR3 is TGTGCCAGTAGTACTCAGGACAGGGGCACAGATACGCAGTATTTT. This sequence encodes CASSTQDRGTDTQYF.

This chain links TRBV19 with TRBJ1-1; TRBD1 might be the D (6 bases). Germline loops: CDR1 LNHDA, CDR2 SQIVND (reference sequence). This CDR3 is built from 15 residues. The V gene lost 6 bases and the J gene lost 1 base, with 15 bases spanning the gap. This CDR3 is CASSLGRGGNTEAFF. In nucleotides, the CDR3 is TGTGCCAGTAGCCTCGGTAGGGGGGGGAACACTGAAGCTTTCTTT.

In its sample, this clone was seen once. The chain is built from TRBV30 and TRBJ1-1; TRBD1 might be the D (5 bases). Germline values: CDR1 GTSNPN, CDR2 SVGIG (reference sequence). V dropped 4 bases and J dropped 1 base, with 16 bases sitting between them. There are 15 residues in the CDR3. This CDR3 is CAWTDPLTGNTEAFF. The CDR3 coding sequence is TGTGCCTGGACCGACCCCCTTACAGGGAACACTGAAGCTTTCTTT.

The V gene is TRBV7-8, the J gene TRBJ2-7, with 8 bases identical to TRBD1. Germline loops: CDR1 SGHVS, CDR2 FQNEAQ. This CDR3 has 15 amino acids. V was clipped by 4 bases and J by 7 bases; unmatched bases: 12. This chain's CDR3 is CASSSSTGVYAEQYF. CDR3 DNA sequence: TGTGCCAGCAGCTCTTCGACAGGGGTATACGCGGAGCAGTACTTC.

The chain combines TRBV12-5 with TRBJ2-5; weak D call: TRBD1 (6 bases). CDR1 and CDR2 from the germline V gene are LGHNT and FRNRAP. V lost 0 bases and J lost 5, with 13 bases in between. CDR3 length: 15 amino acids. CDR3 nucleotide sequence: TGTGCTAGTGGTTTGGTAACCGGGCAGGGGGAGACCCAGTACTTC. It codes for CASGLVTGQGETQYF.

The chain recombines TRBV29-1 with TRBJ1-1, with a tentative D call TRBD1 (5 bases). There are 13 residues in the CDR3. V lost 2 bases and J 6 bases, leaving 13 bases between the germline ends. CDR1 and CDR2 (germline): SQVTM, ANQGSEA. CDR3 loop: CSVETGVGAEAFF. As DNA, the CDR3 is TGCAGCGTTGAAACGGGGGTAGGGGCTGAAGCTTTCTTT.

The chain combines TRBV27 with TRBJ2-5; 8 nucleotides match TRBD2. The CDR3 runs to 15 residues. Trimming at V came to 4 bases and at J to 5 bases, leaving 9 bases not matched to a gene. Looked up from germline, CDR1 is MNHEY and CDR2 is SMNVEV (reference sequence). CDR3 loop: CASSWGGRPPETQYF. Written as DNA, the CDR3 is TGTGCCAGCAGTTGGGGCGGGAGGCCCCCCGAGACCCAGTACTTC.

The rearrangement joins TRBV29-1 to TRBJ2-3; 7 positions match TRBD1. The CDR3 runs 12 residues. Trimming cost V 4 bases and J 6 bases; bases outside gene matches: 4. Per the germline V gene, CDR1 is SQVTM and CDR2 is ANQGSEA. CDR3: CSVGQGGDTQYF. DNA for the CDR3: TGCAGCGTTGGACAGGGCGGGGATACGCAGTATTTT.

The gene calls are TRBV19 and TRBJ1-5; 9 nucleotides align to TRBD1. CDR1 is LNHDA and CDR2 is SQIVND in the germline V gene (reference sequence). The CDR3 sequence is 15 residues long. V dropped 5 bases and J dropped 6; count of bases not matched to a gene: 8. The DNA for the CDR3 is TGTGCCAGTAGTCCTGGACAGGGGATGGTTCAGCCCCAGCATTTT. It codes for CASSPGQGMVQPQHF.

V gene TRBV13 combines with J gene TRBJ2-3; TRBD1 matches 9 bases. V dropped 2 bases and J dropped 5; count of bases not matched to a gene: 5. Germline CDR1 and CDR2: PRHDT and FYEKMQ (reference sequence). The CDR3 covers 15 residues. The CDR3 region is CASSLNRGQVDTQYF. CDR3 in DNA: TGTGCCAGCAGCTTAAACAGGGGGCAAGTAGATACGCAGTATTTT.

The rearrangement links TRBV6-5 to TRBJ2-5; 7 nucleotides match TRBD1. From germline, CDR1 is MNHEY and CDR2 SVGAGI. Trimming removed 5 bases from V and 4 bases from J; junction bases left unmatched: 4. CDR3 length equals 13 residues. CDR3 nucleotide sequence: TGTGCCAGCAGTAACACAGGGGCAGAGACCCAGTACTTC. Translated: CASSNTGAETQYF.

The genes are TRBV29-1 and TRBJ1-5, with D unresolved. Germline CDR1 reads SQVTM; CDR2 reads ANQGSEA. The CDR3 loop spans 12 amino acids. Trimming shortened V by 4 bases and J by 1 base, and 5 bases separated the two germline ends. The CDR3 sequence: CSVAGSNQPQHF. The CDR3 DNA reads TGCAGCGTTGCAGGAAGCAATCAGCCCCAGCATTTT.

V is TRBV5-8 and J is TRBJ2-5; TRBD2 aligns across 13 bases. Germline loops: CDR1 SGHTS, CDR2 YDEGEE. CDR3 length: 17 amino acids. Trimming at V came to 3 bases and at J to 2 bases, leaving 7 bases not matched to a gene. As DNA, the CDR3 is TGTGCCAGCAGCTCCGGAGGGACTAGCGGGGCACAAGAGACCCAGTACTTC. Protein product: CASSSGGTSGAQETQYF.